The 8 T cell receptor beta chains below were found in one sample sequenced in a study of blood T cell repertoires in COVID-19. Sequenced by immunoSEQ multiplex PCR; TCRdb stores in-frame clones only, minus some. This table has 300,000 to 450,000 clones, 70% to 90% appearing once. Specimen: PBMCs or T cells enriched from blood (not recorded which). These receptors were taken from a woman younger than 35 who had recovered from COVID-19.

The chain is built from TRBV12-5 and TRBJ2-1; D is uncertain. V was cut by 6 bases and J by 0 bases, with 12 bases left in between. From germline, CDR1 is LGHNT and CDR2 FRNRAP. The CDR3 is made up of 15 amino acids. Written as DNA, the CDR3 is TGTGCTAGTGGCAGGTCTTATAGCTCCTACAATGAGCAGTTCTTC. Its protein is CASGRSYSSYNEQFF.

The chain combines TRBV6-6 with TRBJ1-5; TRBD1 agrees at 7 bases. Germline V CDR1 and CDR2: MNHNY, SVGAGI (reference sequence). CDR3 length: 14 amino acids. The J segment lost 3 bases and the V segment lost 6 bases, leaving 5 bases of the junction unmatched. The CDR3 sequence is CASSRGQYNQPQHF. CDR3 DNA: TGTGCCAGCAGCCGGGGACAGTACAATCAGCCCCAGCATTTT.

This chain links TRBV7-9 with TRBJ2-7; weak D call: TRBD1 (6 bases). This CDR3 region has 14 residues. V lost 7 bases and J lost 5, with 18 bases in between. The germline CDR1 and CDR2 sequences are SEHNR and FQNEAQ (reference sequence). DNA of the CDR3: TGTGCCAGCACCCTTACTACAGGGATCGACGAGCAGTACTTC. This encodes CASTLTTGIDEQYF.

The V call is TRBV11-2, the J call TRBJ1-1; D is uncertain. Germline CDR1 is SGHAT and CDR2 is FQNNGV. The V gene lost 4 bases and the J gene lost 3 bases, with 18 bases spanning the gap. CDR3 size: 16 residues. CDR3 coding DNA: TGTGCCAGCAGCTCCCCCGCCGGGATTGGGGACACTGAAGCTTTCTTT. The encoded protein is CASSSPAGIGDTEAFF.

The CDR3 nucleotides read TGTGCCTGGAGTACAGTTCAAGAGACCCAGTACTTC. The encoded protein is CAWSTVQETQYF. The chain links TRBV30 to TRBJ2-5, with no clear D. Trimming cost V 2 bases and J 2 bases, with 6 bases left between them. CDR3 length equals 12 residues. Germline loops: CDR1 GTSNPN, CDR2 SVGIG (reference sequence).

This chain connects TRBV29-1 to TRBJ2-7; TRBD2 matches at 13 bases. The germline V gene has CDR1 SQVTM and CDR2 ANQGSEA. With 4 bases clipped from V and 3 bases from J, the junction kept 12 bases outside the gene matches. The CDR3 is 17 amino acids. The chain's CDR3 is CSVAGLAGAVSYYEQYF. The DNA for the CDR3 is TGCAGCGTTGCCGGACTAGCGGGAGCCGTAAGCTACTACGAGCAGTACTTC.

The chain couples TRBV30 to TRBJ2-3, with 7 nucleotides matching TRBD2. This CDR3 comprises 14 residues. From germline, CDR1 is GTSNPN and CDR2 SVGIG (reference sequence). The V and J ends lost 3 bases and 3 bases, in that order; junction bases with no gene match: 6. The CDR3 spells CAWSAGLSTDTQYF. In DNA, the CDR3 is TGTGCCTGGAGCGCGGGACTATCAACAGATACGCAGTATTTT.

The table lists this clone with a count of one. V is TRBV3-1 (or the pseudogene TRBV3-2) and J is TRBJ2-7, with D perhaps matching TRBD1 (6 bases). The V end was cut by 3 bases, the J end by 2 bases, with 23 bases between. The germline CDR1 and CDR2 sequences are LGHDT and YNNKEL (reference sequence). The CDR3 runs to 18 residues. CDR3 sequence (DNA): TGTGCCAGCAGCCAGACAATCAACCCAGACAGGAATACCTACGAGCAGTACTTC. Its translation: CASSQTINPDRNTYEQYF.